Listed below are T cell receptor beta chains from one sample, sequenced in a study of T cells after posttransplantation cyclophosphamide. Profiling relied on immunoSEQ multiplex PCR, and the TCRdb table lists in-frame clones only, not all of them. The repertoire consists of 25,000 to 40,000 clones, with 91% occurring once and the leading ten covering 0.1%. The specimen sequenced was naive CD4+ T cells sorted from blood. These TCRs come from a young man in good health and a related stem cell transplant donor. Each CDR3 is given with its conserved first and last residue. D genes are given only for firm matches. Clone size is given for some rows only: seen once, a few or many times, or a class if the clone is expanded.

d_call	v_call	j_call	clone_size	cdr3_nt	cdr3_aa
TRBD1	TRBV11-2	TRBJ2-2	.	TGTGCCAGCAGCCAGGGGGTAACAGGCCATGCCGGGGAGCTGTTTTTT	CASSQGVTGHAGELFF
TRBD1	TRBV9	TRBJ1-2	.	TGTGCCAGCAGCGTAGGACAGGGAGTCTATGGCTACACCTTC	CASSVGQGVYGYTF
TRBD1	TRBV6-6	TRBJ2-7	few	TGTGCCAGCAGCCGGGACAGGGGACCGATCTACGAGCAGTACTTC	CASSRDRGPIYEQYF
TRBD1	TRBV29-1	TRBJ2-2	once	TGCAGCGGGGGACAGGGGGCGGCCGGGGAGCTGTTTTTT	CSGGQGAAGELFF
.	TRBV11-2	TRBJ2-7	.	TGTGCCAGCAGCTCGGTCCGAGGTAAATACGAGCAGTACTTC	CASSSVRGKYEQYF
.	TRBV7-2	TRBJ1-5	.	TGTGCCAGCAAACTCAGGGCGCAGAGCAATCAGCCCCAGCATTTT	CASKLRAQSNQPQHF
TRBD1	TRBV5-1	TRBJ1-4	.	TGCGCCAGCAGCTTGGGTCAGGGGACAGGGTTCAATGAAAAACTGTTTTTT	CASSLGQGTGFNEKLFF
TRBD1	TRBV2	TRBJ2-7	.	TGTGCCAGTAAAGACAGGGGCTCCTACGAGCAGTACTTC	CASKDRGSYEQYF
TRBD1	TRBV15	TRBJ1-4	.	TGTGCCACCAGCAGAGATAAGGCAGGGGGACGGGAAAAACTGTTTTTT	CATSRDKAGGREKLFF
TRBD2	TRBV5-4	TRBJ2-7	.	TGTGCCAGCAGCAAGAGCGGGGGGGCCTACGAGCAGTACTTC	CASSKSGGAYEQYF
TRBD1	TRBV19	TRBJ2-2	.	TGTGCCAGTAGTCAACAGGGGGCTTACACCGGGGAGCTGTTTTTT	CASSQQGAYTGELFF
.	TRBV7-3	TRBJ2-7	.	TGTGCCAGCAGCCCTAGTCCCACGATCTTAGTTGGCGAGCAGTACTTC	CASSPSPTILVGEQYF
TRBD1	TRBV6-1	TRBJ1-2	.	TGTGCCAGCAGGAACAGGGGCCTTAACTATGGCTACACCTTC	CASRNRGLNYGYTF
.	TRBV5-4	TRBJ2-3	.	TGTGCCAGTAAGCTCCGTAGGGGGAGCCCAGAGGGCACAGATACGCAGTATTTT	CASKLRRGSPEGTDTQYF
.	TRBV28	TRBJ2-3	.	TGTGCCAGCACTGGTACGGGGATTGGCACAGATACGCAGTATTTT	CASTGTGIGTDTQYF
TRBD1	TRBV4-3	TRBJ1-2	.	TGCGCCAGCAGCCAAGATCAAGTGACAGGGAACGGCTACACCTTC	CASSQDQVTGNGYTF
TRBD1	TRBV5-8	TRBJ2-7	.	TGTGCCAGCAGCTTGTTGGGGACAGGGTTTGTACACGAGCAGTACTTC	CASSLLGTGFVHEQYF
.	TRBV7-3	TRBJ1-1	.	TGTGCCAGCAGCCTGGGACTTCCGGGGAGAACTGAAGCTTTCTTT	CASSLGLPGRTEAFF
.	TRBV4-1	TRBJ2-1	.	TGCGCCGGGGGCATCGGGCCTTACAATGAGCAGTTCTTC	CAGGIGPYNEQFF
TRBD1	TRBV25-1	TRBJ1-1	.	TGTGCCAGCAGTGGAACAGGGGGCACTGAAGCTTTCTTT	CASSGTGGTEAFF
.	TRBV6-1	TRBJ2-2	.	TGTGCCAGCAGTCCTAAGTTCACCGGGGAGCTGTTTTTT	CASSPKFTGELFF